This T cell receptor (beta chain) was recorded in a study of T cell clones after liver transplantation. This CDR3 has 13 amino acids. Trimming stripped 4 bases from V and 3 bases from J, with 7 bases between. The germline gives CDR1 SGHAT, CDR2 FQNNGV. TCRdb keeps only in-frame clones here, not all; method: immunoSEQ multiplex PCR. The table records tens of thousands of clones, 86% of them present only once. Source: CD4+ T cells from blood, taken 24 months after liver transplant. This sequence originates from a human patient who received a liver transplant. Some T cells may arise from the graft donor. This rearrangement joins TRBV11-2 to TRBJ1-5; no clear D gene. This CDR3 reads CASSSSSNQPQHF. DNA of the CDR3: TGTGCCAGCAGCTCCAGTTCCAATCAGCCCCAGCATTTT.